This record covers a single T cell receptor (beta chain). As handled by the study authors: The assay estimated nucleated cells by amplifying reference gene primers. The data were produced by immunoSEQ multiplex PCR, yet TCRdb's version contains in-frame clones alone and is incomplete. Clone size and V and J calls were adopted from that table, with D and trimming inferred from the DNA. The sample has 100,000 or so clones; 91% are singletons. CDR3 length equals 13 residues. V gave up 4 bases and J gave up 3 bases, with 9 bases separating them. Germline V gene lookup returns CDR1 MNHEY and CDR2 SMNVEV (reference sequence). The sample originates from a study of blood T cell repertoires in COVID-19. Across the whole study: Samples came from the United States, Italy and Spain, spanning acute and convalescent COVID-19.

The TCR sequence derives from a middle-aged man with acute or convalescent COVID-19. The source material was peripheral blood. The chain is built from TRBV27 and TRBJ1-1; D remains ambiguous. The CDR3 region is CASSSGRDTEAFF. CDR3 DNA sequence: TGTGCCAGCAGTTCTGGTAGAGACACTGAAGCTTTCTTT.